Presented here are 31 T cell receptor beta chains from one specimen sequenced in a study of shared clonotypes between healthy human individuals. Assay used: immunoSEQ multiplex PCR; TCRdb lists only in-frame clones, some missing. The data show roughly 2.2 million clones, 92% seen once. The sample was naive CD4+ T cells from PBMCs. Subset noted: CD45RA+ positively selected. The receptors were sampled from a young man in good health. Some clones in this sample may be carry-over from other donors' samples.

This clone was picked up one time. The chain carries TRBV7-8 and TRBJ2-7; 10 bases align to TRBD2. The CDR3 covers 14 residues. Germline V lookup: CDR1 SGHVS, CDR2 FQNEAQ. J was trimmed by 4 bases and V by 5 bases; bases with no gene match: 5. The CDR3 loop is CASSPEREGYEQYF. In DNA, the CDR3 is TGTGCCAGCAGCCCCGAGCGGGAGGGGTACGAGCAGTACTTC.

This rearrangement joins TRBV7-3 to TRBJ2-7, with 10 bases lining up with TRBD2. The ends lost 4 bases at V and 7 bases at J; junction bases unmatched: 7. CDR3 length equals 14 residues. The germline gives CDR1 SGHTA, CDR2 FQGTGA. The CDR3 DNA reads as TGTGCCAGCAGCTCAAGCGGGAGGGATAGGGAGCAGTACTTC. Translated: CASSSSGRDREQYF.

The rearrangement joins TRBV7-6 to TRBJ2-2; 8 nucleotides agree with TRBD1. The V segment lost 5 bases and the J segment 4 bases; nucleotides outside the gene matches: 6. CDR1 SGHVS and CDR2 FNYEAQ come from the germline V gene. The CDR3 has 15 amino acids. CDR3: CASSHRQGRTGELFF. The DNA for the CDR3 is TGTGCCAGCAGCCACAGACAGGGGCGCACCGGGGAGCTGTTTTTT.

This clone was detected only once. The V and J genes are TRBV29-1 and TRBJ2-2; possible D gene TRBD2, 5 bases. CDR1 and CDR2 (germline): SQVTM, ANQGSEA. The CDR3 is made up of 14 amino acids. The V end lost 5 bases, the J end lost 5 bases, and 15 bases lay between the germline ends. The CDR3 sequence is CSVLEETSTGELFF. The CDR3 coding sequence is TGCAGCGTTCTGGAGGAAACCTCAACCGGGGAGCTGTTTTTT.

The chain uses TRBV11-2 and TRBJ1-1, with 10 positions matching TRBD1. V shed 6 bases and J 3 bases; nucleotides not matched to a gene: 13. Germline V CDR1 and CDR2: SGHAT, FQNNGV. CDR3 size: 17 residues. The CDR3 protein is CASRYRDRGSIDTEAFF. CDR3 bases: TGTGCCAGCAGATATCGGGACAGGGGCTCGATTGACACTGAAGCTTTCTTT.

This chain joins TRBV19 and TRBJ1-2; D is ambiguous. The germline V gene has CDR1 LNHDA and CDR2 SQIVND (reference sequence). The CDR3 has 14 amino acids. Trimming cost V 3 bases and J 3 bases, with 11 bases left between them. CDR3 bases: TGTGCCAGTAGTATCCCCGGAGCAGACTATGGCTACACCTTC. As protein: CASSIPGADYGYTF.

This chain links TRBV2 with TRBJ1-1; no firm D call. The CDR3 sequence is 15 residues long. The ends were cut back, 6 bases at V and 0 bases at J, with 14 bases in the middle. In germline, CDR1 is SNHLY, CDR2 FYNNEI. The CDR3 DNA is TGTGCCAGCAGGACCTACAGAAATATGAACACTGAAGCTTTCTTT. It yields the protein CASRTYRNMNTEAFF.

The genes are TRBV7-6 and TRBJ2-3; no reliable D call. Trimming took 4 bases from V and 6 from J, leaving 8 bases between them. The CDR3 is made up of 12 amino acids. The V gene's germline CDR1 is SGHVS and CDR2 FNYEAQ. CDR3 region: CASSSPVDTQYF. In DNA form, the CDR3 reads TGTGCCAGCAGCTCCCCGGTGGATACGCAGTATTTT.

As concerns this clone: Other nucleotide sequences in the sample specify the same CDR3. V is TRBV7-2 and J is TRBJ2-3; D is possibly TRBD2 (6 bases). The V end lost 0 bases, the J end lost 5 bases, and 9 bases lay between the germline ends. The CDR3 runs to 14 residues. The germline gives CDR1 SGHTA, CDR2 FQGNSA. CDR3 in amino acids: CASSLAGGLDTQYF. CDR3 nucleotides: TGTGCCAGCAGCTTAGCGGGAGGATTAGATACGCAGTATTTT.

This chain connects TRBV13 to TRBJ1-2; the match to TRBD1 covers 7 bases. V dropped 4 bases and J dropped 5; count of bases not matched to a gene: 16. This CDR3 has 17 residues. Germline-derived CDR1 and CDR2 are PRHDT and FYEKMQ (reference sequence). CDR3 sequence reads: CASSSPRTGPTWYGYTF. The CDR3 bases are TGTGCCAGCAGCTCCCCCCGGACAGGACCCACTTGGTATGGCTACACCTTC.

V and J are TRBV5-1 and TRBJ2-3; a possible D gene is TRBD2 (6 bases). V was pared by 5 bases and J by 1 base, with 26 bases between. CDR3 length: 19 residues. Germline values: CDR1 SGHRS, CDR2 YFSETQ. This CDR3 is CASRYGPEGRSTRTDTQYF. The CDR3 nucleotides are TGCGCCAGCAGATACGGCCCAGAGGGGAGGTCAACCCGCACAGATACGCAGTATTTT. The full variable domain, in which reference TRBV5-1 and TRBJ2-3 provide the parts outside the CDR3, is KAGVTQTPRYLIKTRGQQVTLSCSPISGHRSVSWYQQTPGQGLQFLFEYFSETQRNKGNFPGRFSGRQFSNSRSEMNVSTLELGDSALYLCASRYGPEGRSTRTDTQYFGPGTRLTVL.

V usage is TRBV15 and J usage is TRBJ1-1; D gene ambiguous. CDR1 is LNHNV, CDR2 YYDKDF, per germline (reference sequence). The CDR3 sequence is 16 residues long. Trimming left V 0 bases short and J 11 bases short, with 22 bases between. The CDR3 nucleotides read TGTGCCACCAGCAGAGATCAGAGACTCAGACGACAAATGGCTTTCTTT. It codes for CATSRDQRLRRQMAFF.

This chain links TRBV6-5 with TRBJ2-7; TRBD2 might be the D (6 bases). The length of the CDR3 is 15 residues. Trimming cost V 2 bases and J 3 bases, with 14 bases left between them. Per germline, CDR1 MNHEY and CDR2 SVGAGI. The CDR3 loop reads CASSYASGAHYEQYF. The CDR3 DNA sequence: TGTGCCAGCAGTTACGCTTCGGGAGCCCACTACGAGCAGTACTTC.

The chain uses TRBV5-1 and TRBJ2-1, with D possibly matching TRBD1 (5 bases). V was clipped by 4 bases and J by 10 bases, with 15 bases between them. CDR3 length: 13 amino acids. Germline CDR1 reads SGHRS; CDR2 reads YFSETQ. CDR3 sequence reads: CASSRGIAGEQFF. The CDR3 DNA follows: TGCGCCAGCAGCCGCGGAATCGCAGGGGAGCAGTTCTTC.

The chain is built from TRBV4-1 and TRBJ2-3; D remains unclear. Deletions cut 1 base from V and 5 bases from J, with 4 bases between. The CDR3 loop spans 12 amino acids. Germline V gene lookup returns CDR1 MGHRA and CDR2 YSYEKL. The CDR3 nucleotides read TGCGCCAGCAGCCAAGCCCAAGATACGCAGTATTTT. The encoded protein is CASSQAQDTQYF.

The chain joins TRBV11-2 to TRBJ2-5; no clear D. CDR1 is SGHAT and CDR2 is FQNNGV in the germline V gene. The CDR3 is made up of 15 amino acids. Trimming shortened V by 5 bases and J by 2 bases, and 15 bases separated the two germline ends. The CDR3 loop is CASSPAWRQQETQYF. The CDR3 DNA sequence: TGTGCCAGCAGCCCCGCGTGGCGCCAGCAAGAGACCCAGTACTTC.

This clone was observed a single time. The CDR3 region is CASREPGQGNYGYTF. The CDR3 nucleotides are TGTGCCAGTAGAGAACCGGGACAGGGGAACTATGGCTACACCTTC. J is TRBJ1-2 and V is TRBV19, with 10 bases identical to TRBD1. This CDR3 is 15 amino acids long. J gave up 2 bases and V 6 bases, and 6 bases lay outside the gene matches. CDR1 is LNHDA, CDR2 SQIVND, per germline (reference sequence).

CDR3 DNA sequence: TGTGCCAGCAGTTACTCGGCAGGGGTGGATTCACCCCTCCACTTT. Residues: CASSYSAGVDSPLHF. The chain uses TRBV6-5 and TRBJ1-6; maybe TRBD1 (6 bases). This CDR3 contains 15 residues. Germline V CDR1 and CDR2: MNHEY, SVGAGI. Trimming shortened V by 0 bases and J by 8 bases, and 11 bases separated the two germline ends.

The chain combines TRBV15 with TRBJ1-4; no clear D gene. The germline gives CDR1 LNHNV, CDR2 YYDKDF (reference sequence). This CDR3 contains 16 residues. Trimming removed 0 bases at V and 2 bases at J, with 10 bases between. Here the CDR3 DNA reads TGTGCCACCAGCAGAGATCCAGGAAACACTAATGAAAAACTGTTTTTT. Translating gives CATSRDPGNTNEKLFF.

This clone was counted once. The chain has TRBV13 and TRBJ2-3; TRBD2 might be the D (6 bases). Germline V CDR1 and CDR2: PRHDT, FYEKMQ (reference sequence). The CDR3 runs to 16 residues. The ends were cut back, 5 bases at V and 0 bases at J, with 15 bases in the middle. The CDR3 loop is CASSAGLAPSTDTQYF. DNA for the CDR3: TGTGCCAGCAGCGCTGGGCTAGCGCCAAGCACAGATACGCAGTATTTT. Full variable domain (outside the CDR3, taken from reference TRBV13 and TRBJ2-3): AAGVIQSPRHLIKEKRETATLKCYPIPRHDTVYWYQQGPGQDPQFLISFYEKMQSDKGSIPDRFSAQQFSDYHSELNMSSLELGDSALYFCASSAGLAPSTDTQYFGPGTRLTVL.

The V and J genes are TRBV30 and TRBJ2-2; a possible D gene is TRBD1 (6 bases). This CDR3 has 15 residues. Trimming cost V 8 bases and J 1 base, with 17 bases left between them. Germline V CDR1 and CDR2: GTSNPN, SVGIG (reference sequence). This CDR3 reads CAGDRQVLNTGELFF. The CDR3 coding sequence is TGTGCCGGGGATAGACAGGTCCTGAACACCGGGGAGCTGTTTTTT.

CDR3 sequence reads: CASSSPGTASNEKLFF. Here the CDR3 DNA reads TGTGCCAGTAGTTCCCCCGGGACAGCTTCTAATGAAAAACTGTTTTTT. This rearrangement joins TRBV19 to TRBJ1-4, with 7 bases lining up with TRBD1. V gave up 5 bases and J gave up 3 bases; unmatched junction bases: 9. The CDR3 loop spans 16 amino acids. The germline V gene encodes CDR1 LNHDA and CDR2 SQIVND (reference sequence).

The V gene is TRBV18, the J gene TRBJ1-4; a weak D match, TRBD1 (6 bases). There are 16 residues in the CDR3. V was clipped by 6 bases and J by 0 bases, with 14 bases between them. Per the germline V gene, CDR1 is KGHSH and CDR2 is LQKENI. CDR3 sequence reads: CASSPTGIATNEKLFF. CDR3 sequence (DNA): TGTGCCAGCTCCCCAACAGGGATAGCAACTAATGAAAAACTGTTTTTT.

The J gene is TRBJ2-3, the V gene TRBV5-4, with D perhaps TRBD2 (5 bases). Germline V lookup: CDR1 SGHNT, CDR2 YYREEE (reference sequence). This CDR3 is built from 14 residues. The V end was cut by 4 bases, the J end by 2 bases, with 11 bases between. The CDR3 nucleotides read TGTGCCAGCAGCGCCGGACTCTACACAGATACGCAGTATTTT. This gives the protein CASSAGLYTDTQYF.

The genes are TRBV29-1 and TRBJ2-6; D is uncertain. The CDR3 has 16 amino acids. Germline V gene lookup returns CDR1 SQVTM and CDR2 ANQGSEA. V was shortened by 5 bases and J by 0 bases, with 14 bases between the two germline ends. CDR3 bases: TGCAGCGTTTCGTCCTCTAGGCCCTCTGGGGCCAACGTCCTGACTTTC. Translating gives CSVSSSRPSGANVLTF.

This clone has only a few counts. The chain carries TRBV18 and TRBJ2-7; TRBD2 matches 9 bases. Germline V gene sequence: CDR1 KGHSH, CDR2 LQKENI. V lost 2 bases and J lost 5; bases outside the gene matches: 13. CDR3 length: 17 residues. CDR3 coding DNA: TGTGCCAGCTCACCATGGTCTAGCGGGGAGCCCCACCACGAGCAGTACTTC. The encoded protein is CASSPWSSGEPHHEQYF.

This clone was detected only once. The chain is built from TRBV6-5 and TRBJ2-5, with a weak D call TRBD2 (5 bases). The CDR3 sequence is 15 residues long. Trimming removed 2 bases at V and 6 bases at J, with 16 bases between. Per germline, CDR1 MNHEY and CDR2 SVGAGI. Here the CDR3 reads CASSYDSSFVQTQYF. The CDR3, as DNA: TGTGCCAGCAGTTACGATTCTAGCTTTGTGCAGACCCAGTACTTC.

This rearrangement joins TRBV6-6 to TRBJ1-5; no reliable D call. The CDR3 sequence is 15 residues long. CDR1 and CDR2 (germline): MNHNY, SVGAGI (reference sequence). The V end was cut by 5 bases, the J end by 4 bases, with 15 bases between. CDR3 amino acids: CASSDHGVRNQPQHF. CDR3 in DNA: TGTGCCAGCAGTGACCACGGGGTAAGGAATCAGCCCCAGCATTTT.

In its sample, this clone was seen a few times. The J gene is TRBJ1-1, the V gene TRBV10-3, with D possibly matching TRBD1 (6 bases). V lost 6 bases and J 4 bases, leaving 9 bases between the germline ends. The CDR3 covers 12 residues. Germline V CDR1 and CDR2: ENHRY, SYGVKD. CDR3 region: CAISTGPTEAFF. The CDR3 DNA is TGTGCCATCAGCACAGGGCCCACTGAAGCTTTCTTT.

As to this clone: Other DNA variants within this sample encode the same CDR3. V and J are TRBV5-6 and TRBJ2-5; no definite D call. There are 11 residues in the CDR3. Between the trimmed V and J ends, which lost 2 bases and 4 bases, there was a span of 3 bases. Per germline, CDR1 SGHDT and CDR2 YYEEEE. This CDR3 is CASSFGETQYF. For the CDR3, the DNA is TGTGCCAGCAGCTTCGGAGAGACCCAGTACTTC.

The CDR3, as DNA: TGCAGCGTTCTGGGACAGGGGAGCAATGAGCAGTTCTTC. Translating gives CSVLGQGSNEQFF. The J gene is TRBJ2-1, the V gene TRBV29-1; 10 bases fit TRBD1. Trimming removed 5 bases from V and 6 bases from J; junction bases left unmatched: 4. Germline-derived CDR1 and CDR2 are SQVTM and ANQGSEA. The CDR3 extends over 13 amino acids.